The 2 T cell receptor beta chains below all came from one sample that was sequenced in a study of OX40 agonist ivuxolimab in advanced cancers. Data came from immunoSEQ multiplex PCR; TCRdb stores just in-frame clones and leaves some out. The profile shows about 76,000 clones, approximately 83% of them singletons. Source: CD4+ or CD8+ T cells sorted from blood, taken in a trial of the OX40 agonist ivuxolimab. These receptors all come from an adult with an advanced solid tumor such as melanoma, head and neck, liver or kidney cancer.

This clone has only one observation. The chain has TRBV6-1 and TRBJ1-2; D gene unclear. The germline gives CDR1 MNHNS, CDR2 SASEGT. This CDR3 is 15 amino acids long. V was clipped by 2 bases and J by 0 bases, with 10 bases between them. CDR3 DNA sequence: TGTGCCAGCAGTGAACGAGGGCAAGCTAACTATGGCTACACCTTC. It yields the protein CASSERGQANYGYTF.

This sequence joins TRBV11-2 and TRBJ2-1, with 8 positions matching TRBD2. Per the germline V gene, CDR1 is SGHAT and CDR2 is FQNNGV. Unmatched junction bases numbered 14, after V lost 1 base and J lost 3 bases. The CDR3 extends over 19 amino acids. CDR3: CASSLVPLLSGTYYNEQFF. The CDR3, as DNA: TGTGCCAGCAGCTTAGTGCCTCTTCTTAGCGGGACTTACTACAATGAGCAGTTCTTC.